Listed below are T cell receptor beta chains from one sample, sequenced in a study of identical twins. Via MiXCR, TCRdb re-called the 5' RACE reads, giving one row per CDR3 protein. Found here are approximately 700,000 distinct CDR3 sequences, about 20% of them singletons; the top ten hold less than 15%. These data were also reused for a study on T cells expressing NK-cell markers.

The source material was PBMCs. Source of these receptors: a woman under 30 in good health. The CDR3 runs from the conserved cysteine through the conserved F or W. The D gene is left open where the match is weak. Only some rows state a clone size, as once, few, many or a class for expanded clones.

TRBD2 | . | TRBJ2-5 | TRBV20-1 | CCARGLAGVVETQYF | TGCTGTGCTAGGGGTCTAGCGGGAGTGGTGGAGACCCAGTACTTC
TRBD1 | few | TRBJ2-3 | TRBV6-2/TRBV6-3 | CASSWDRDRESDTQYF | TGTGCCAGCAGCTGGGACCGGGACAGGGAATCAGATACGCAGTATTTT
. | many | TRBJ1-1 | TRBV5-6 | CASTWGTGRNTEAFF | TGTGCCAGCACCTGGGGAACGGGCCGGAACACTGAAGCTTTCTTT
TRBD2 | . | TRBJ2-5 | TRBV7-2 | CASSPVREVKTQYF | TGTGCCAGCAGCCCCGTCCGGGAGGTGAAGACCCAGTACTTC
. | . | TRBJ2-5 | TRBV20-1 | CSAKEETQYF | TGCAGTGCTAAAGAAGAGACCCAGTACTTC
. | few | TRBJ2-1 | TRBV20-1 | CSARGPSGAYNEQFF | TGCAGTGCTAGAGGTCCGAGCGGCGCATATAATGAGCAGTTCTTC
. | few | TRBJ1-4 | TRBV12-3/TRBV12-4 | CASSSSRGGEKLFF | TGTGCCAGCAGTTCGTCCAGGGGAGGCGAAAAACTGTTTTTT
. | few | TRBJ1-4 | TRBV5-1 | CASSPEGLDMTGEKLFF | TGCGCCAGCAGCCCGGAGGGCCTAGACATGACGGGAGAAAAACTGTTTTTT
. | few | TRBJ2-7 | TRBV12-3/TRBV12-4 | CASSLTGRSYEQYF | TGTGCCAGCAGTTTAACAGGTCGCTCCTACGAGCAGTACTTC
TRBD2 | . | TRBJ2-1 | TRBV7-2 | CASIGTSGMSPYNEQFF | TGTGCCAGCATTGGGACTAGCGGGATGAGTCCCTACAATGAGCAGTTCTTC
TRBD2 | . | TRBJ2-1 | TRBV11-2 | CASSFLAGSSYNEQFF | TGTGCCAGCAGCTTCTTAGCGGGGAGCTCCTACAATGAGCAGTTCTTC
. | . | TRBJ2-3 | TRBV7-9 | CASSLVQTRVSTDTQYF | TGTGCCAGCAGCTTAGTACAGACAAGGGTGAGCACAGATACGCAGTATTTT
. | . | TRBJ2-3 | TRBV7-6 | CASSFQGRADTQYF | TGTGCCAGCAGCTTCCAGGGACGGGCAGATACGCAGTATTTT
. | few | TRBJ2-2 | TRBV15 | CATSWGLGGELFF | TGTGCCACCAGCTGGGGCCTGGGCGGGGAGCTGTTTTTT
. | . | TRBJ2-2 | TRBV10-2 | CASSEYGVTGELFF | TGCGCCAGCAGTGAGTACGGGGTCACCGGGGAGCTGTTTTTT
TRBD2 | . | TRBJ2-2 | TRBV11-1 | CASSSYGTSGGIDTGELFF | TGTGCCAGCAGCTCTTACGGGACTAGCGGGGGTATTGACACCGGGGAGCTGTTTTTT
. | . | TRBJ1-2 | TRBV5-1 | CASSFNGALNYGYTF | TGCGCCAGCAGCTTCAACGGGGCTCTTAACTATGGCTACACCTTC
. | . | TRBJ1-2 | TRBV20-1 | CSAAAGPYYGYTF | TGCAGTGCTGCGGCGGGTCCCTACTATGGCTACACCTTC
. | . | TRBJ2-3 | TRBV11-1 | CASSLKSVSLTLDTDTQYF | TGTGCCAGCAGCTTAAAATCGGTCTCACTTACCCTCGACACAGATACGCAGTATTTT
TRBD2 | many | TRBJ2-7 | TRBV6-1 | CASSRTSGYEQYF | TGTGCCAGCAGCCGTACTAGCGGCTACGAGCAGTACTTC
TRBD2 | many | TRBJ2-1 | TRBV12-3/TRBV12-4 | CASRLTSGGPPVNEQFF | TGTGCCAGCAGGCTGACTAGCGGGGGGCCCCCCGTCAATGAGCAGTTCTTC
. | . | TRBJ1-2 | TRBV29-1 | CSARRELDYGYTF | TGCAGCGCAAGACGGGAGTTGGACTATGGCTACACCTTC
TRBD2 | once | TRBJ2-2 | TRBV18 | CASSPPGTSGFTGELFF | TGTGCCAGCTCACCACCGGGGACTAGCGGATTCACCGGGGAGCTGTTTTTT
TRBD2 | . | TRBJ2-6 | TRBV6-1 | CASSQSGGNVLTF | TGTGCCAGCAGCCAAAGCGGGGGTAACGTCCTGACTTTC
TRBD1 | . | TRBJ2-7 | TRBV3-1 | CASSQIARGLQYF | TGTGCCAGCAGCCAAATTGCCAGGGGGCTTCAGTACTTC
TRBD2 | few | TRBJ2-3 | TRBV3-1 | CASSPNLAGASTDTQYF | TGTGCCAGCAGCCCGAACCTAGCGGGGGCTAGCACAGATACGCAGTATTTT
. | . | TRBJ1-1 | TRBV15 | CATSADLNTEAFF | TGTGCCACCAGCGCAGATTTGAACACTGAAGCTTTCTTT
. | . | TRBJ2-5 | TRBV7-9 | CASSPSGADEETQYF | TGTGCCAGCAGCCCCTCCGGTGCGGATGAAGAGACCCAGTACTTC
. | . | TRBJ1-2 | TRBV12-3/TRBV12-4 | CASSLLQSSSGYTF | TGTGCCAGCAGTTTACTACAGTCCTCCTCCGGCTACACCTTC
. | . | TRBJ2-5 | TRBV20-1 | CSARPGPGETQYF | TGCAGTGCTAGACCAGGGCCCGGAGAGACCCAGTACTTC
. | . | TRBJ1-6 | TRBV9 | CASGTPLHF | TGTGCCAGTGGGACACCCCTCCACTTT
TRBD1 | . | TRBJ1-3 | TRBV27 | CASSLSGTAGNTIYF | TGTGCCAGCAGTCTCTCCGGGACAGCGGGAAACACCATATATTTT
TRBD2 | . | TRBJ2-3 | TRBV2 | CASLLAGDTDTQYF | TGTGCCAGCCTCCTAGCGGGTGACACAGATACGCAGTATTTT
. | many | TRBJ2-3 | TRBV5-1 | CASSLIRGDTQYF | TGCGCCAGCAGCTTGATTCGGGGGGATACGCAGTATTTT
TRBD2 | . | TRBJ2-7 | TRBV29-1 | CSVRRSGRSHEQYF | TGCAGCGTTAGACGGAGCGGGAGGAGCCACGAGCAGTACTTC
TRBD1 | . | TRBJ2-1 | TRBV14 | CASSQGTGDNNEQFF | TGTGCCAGCAGCCAGGGAACAGGGGATAATAATGAGCAGTTCTTC
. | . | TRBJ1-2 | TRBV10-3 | CAIVNRTAIYGYTF | TGTGCCATCGTCAACCGTACCGCTATCTATGGCTACACCTTC
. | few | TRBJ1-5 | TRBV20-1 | CSASQQVNQPQHF | TGCAGTGCTAGCCAACAGGTGAATCAGCCCCAGCATTTT
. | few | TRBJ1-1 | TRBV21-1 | CASSKAPRAVYMNTEAFF | TGTGCCAGCAGCAAAGCCCCCAGAGCCGTCTACATGAACACTGAAGCTTTCTTT
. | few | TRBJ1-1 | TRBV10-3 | CAISESLSENTEAFF | TGTGCCATCAGTGAGTCTTTATCGGAGAACACTGAAGCTTTCTTT
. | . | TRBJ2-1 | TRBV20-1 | CSATWSYNEQFF | TGCAGTGCTACATGGTCCTACAATGAGCAGTTCTTC
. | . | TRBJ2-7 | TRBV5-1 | CATSADGNNYEQYF | TGCGCCACCTCCGCAGACGGAAATAACTACGAGCAGTACTTC
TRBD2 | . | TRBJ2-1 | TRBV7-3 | CASSFSLADYNEQFF | TGTGCCAGCTCCTTCAGTCTAGCGGACTACAATGAGCAGTTCTTC
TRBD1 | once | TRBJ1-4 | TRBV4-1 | CASSQPRTGGEKLFF | TGCGCCAGCAGCCAGCCCCGGACAGGAGGCGAAAAACTGTTTTTT